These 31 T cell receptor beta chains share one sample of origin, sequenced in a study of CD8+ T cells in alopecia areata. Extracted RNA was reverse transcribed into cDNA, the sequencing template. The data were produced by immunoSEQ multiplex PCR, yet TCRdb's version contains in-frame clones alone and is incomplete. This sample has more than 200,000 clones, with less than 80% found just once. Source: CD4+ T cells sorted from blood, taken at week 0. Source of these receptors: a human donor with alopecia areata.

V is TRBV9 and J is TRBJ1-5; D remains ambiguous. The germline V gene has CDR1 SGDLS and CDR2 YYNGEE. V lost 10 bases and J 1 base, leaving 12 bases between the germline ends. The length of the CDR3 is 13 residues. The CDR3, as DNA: TGTGCCTCCCACGGAATAAGCAATCAGCCCCAGCATTTT. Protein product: CASHGISNQPQHF.

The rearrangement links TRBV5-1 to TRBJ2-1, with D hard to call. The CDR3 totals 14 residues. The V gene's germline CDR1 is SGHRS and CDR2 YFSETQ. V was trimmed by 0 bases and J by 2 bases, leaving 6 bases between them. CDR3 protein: CASSLDSTYNEQFF. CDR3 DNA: TGCGCCAGCAGCTTGGATAGTACCTACAATGAGCAGTTCTTC.

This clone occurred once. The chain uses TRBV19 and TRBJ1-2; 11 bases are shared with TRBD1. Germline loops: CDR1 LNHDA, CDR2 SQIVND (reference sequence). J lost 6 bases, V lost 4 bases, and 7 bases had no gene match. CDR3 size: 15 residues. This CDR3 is CASSTGGQGADGYTF. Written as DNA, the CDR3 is TGTGCCAGTAGTACCGGTGGACAGGGGGCGGATGGCTACACCTTC.

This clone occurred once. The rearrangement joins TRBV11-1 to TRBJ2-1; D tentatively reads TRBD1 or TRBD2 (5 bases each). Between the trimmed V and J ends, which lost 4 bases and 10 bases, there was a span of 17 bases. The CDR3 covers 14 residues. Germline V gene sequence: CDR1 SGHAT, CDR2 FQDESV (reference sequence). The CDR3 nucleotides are TGTGCCAGCAGCTCCCTGGTGGGAGCAGGGGAGCAGTTCTTC. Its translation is CASSSLVGAGEQFF.

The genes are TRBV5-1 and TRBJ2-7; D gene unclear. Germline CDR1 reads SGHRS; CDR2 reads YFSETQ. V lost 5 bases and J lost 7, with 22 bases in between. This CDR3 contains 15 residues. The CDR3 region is CASRESLGWVREQYF. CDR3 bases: TGCGCCAGCAGAGAATCGCTCGGCTGGGTAAGGGAGCAGTACTTC.

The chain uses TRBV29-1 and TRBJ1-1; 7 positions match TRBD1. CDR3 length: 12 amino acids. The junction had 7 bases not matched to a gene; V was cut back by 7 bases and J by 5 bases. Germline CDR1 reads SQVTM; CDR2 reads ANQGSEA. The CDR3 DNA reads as TGCAGCGCAAACAGGGGCGCAACTGAAGCTTTCTTT. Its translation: CSANRGATEAFF.

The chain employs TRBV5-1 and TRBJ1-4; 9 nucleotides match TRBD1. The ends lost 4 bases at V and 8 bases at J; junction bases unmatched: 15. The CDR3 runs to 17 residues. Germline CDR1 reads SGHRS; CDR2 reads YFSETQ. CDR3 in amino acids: CASSAHIPGQGEEKLFF. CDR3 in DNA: TGCGCCAGCAGCGCTCATATTCCGGGACAGGGAGAAGAAAAACTGTTTTTT. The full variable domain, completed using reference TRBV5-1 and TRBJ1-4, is KAGVTQTPRYLIKTRGQQVTLSCSPISGHRSVSWYQQTPGQGLQFLFEYFSETQRNKGNFPGRFSGRQFSNSRSEMNVSTLELGDSALYLCASSAHIPGQGEEKLFFGSGTQLSVL.

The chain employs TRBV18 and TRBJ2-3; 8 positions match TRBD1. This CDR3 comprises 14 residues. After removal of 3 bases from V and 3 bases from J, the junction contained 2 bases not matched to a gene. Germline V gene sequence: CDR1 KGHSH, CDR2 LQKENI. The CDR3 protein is CASSPDRATDTQYF. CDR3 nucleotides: TGTGCCAGCTCACCGGACAGGGCGACAGATACGCAGTATTTT.

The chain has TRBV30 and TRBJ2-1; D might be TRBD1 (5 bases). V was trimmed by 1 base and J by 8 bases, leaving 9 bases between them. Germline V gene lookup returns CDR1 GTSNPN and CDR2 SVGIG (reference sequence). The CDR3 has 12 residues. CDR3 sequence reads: CAWSGTSDEQFF. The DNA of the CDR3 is TGTGCCTGGAGTGGGACATCTGATGAGCAGTTCTTC.

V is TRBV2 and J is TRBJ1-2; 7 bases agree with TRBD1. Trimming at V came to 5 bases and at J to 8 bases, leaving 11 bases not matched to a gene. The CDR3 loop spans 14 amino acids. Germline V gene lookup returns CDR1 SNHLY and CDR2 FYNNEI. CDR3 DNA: TGTGCCAGCAGTCCACGACAGGGACGAGAGGGCTACACCTTC. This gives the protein CASSPRQGREGYTF.

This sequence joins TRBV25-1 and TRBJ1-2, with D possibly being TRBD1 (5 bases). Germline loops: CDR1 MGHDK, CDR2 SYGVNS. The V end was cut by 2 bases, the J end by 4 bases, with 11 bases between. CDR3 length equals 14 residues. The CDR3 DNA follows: TGTGCCAGCAGTGAAACTCCGGGGGGCTATGGCTACACCTTC. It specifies CASSETPGGYGYTF.

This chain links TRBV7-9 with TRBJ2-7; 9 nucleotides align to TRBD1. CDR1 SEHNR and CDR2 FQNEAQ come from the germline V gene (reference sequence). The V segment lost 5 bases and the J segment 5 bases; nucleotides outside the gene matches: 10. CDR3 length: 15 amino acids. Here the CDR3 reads CASSLLGTGIDEQYF. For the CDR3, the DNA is TGTGCCAGCAGCCTCCTCGGGACAGGGATCGACGAGCAGTACTTC.

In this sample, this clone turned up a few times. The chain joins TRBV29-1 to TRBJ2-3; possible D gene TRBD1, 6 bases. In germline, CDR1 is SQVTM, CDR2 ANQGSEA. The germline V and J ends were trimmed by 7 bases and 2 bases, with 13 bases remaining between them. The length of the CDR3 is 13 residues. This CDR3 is CSGSRTDTDTQYF. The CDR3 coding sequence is TGCAGCGGGTCCAGGACAGACACAGATACGCAGTATTTT.

This CDR3 is CASSQDRAGLGYTF. DNA of the CDR3: TGCGCCAGCAGCCAAGATCGGGCAGGGCTTGGCTACACCTTC. The chain couples TRBV4-3 to TRBJ1-2, with D possibly being TRBD1 (5 bases). Between the trimmed V and J ends, which lost 0 bases and 7 bases, there was a span of 12 bases. The CDR3 runs 14 residues. Germline CDR1 LGHNA, CDR2 YSLEER.

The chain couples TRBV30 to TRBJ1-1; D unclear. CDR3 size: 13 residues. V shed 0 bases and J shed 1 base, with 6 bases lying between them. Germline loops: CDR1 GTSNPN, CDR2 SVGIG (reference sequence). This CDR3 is CAWSVWRNTEAFF. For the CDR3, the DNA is TGTGCCTGGAGTGTATGGAGGAACACTGAAGCTTTCTTT.

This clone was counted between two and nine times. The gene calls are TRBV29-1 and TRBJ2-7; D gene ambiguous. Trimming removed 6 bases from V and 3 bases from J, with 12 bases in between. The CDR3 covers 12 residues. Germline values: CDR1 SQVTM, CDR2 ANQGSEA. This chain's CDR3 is CSVSGVLYEQYF. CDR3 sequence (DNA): TGCAGCGTAAGTGGGGTTCTCTACGAGCAGTACTTC.

CDR3 in amino acids: CASSLSGEQREQYF. DNA for the CDR3: TGTGCCAGCAGCTTGTCGGGGGAACAACGCGAGCAGTACTTC. The chain uses TRBV5-4 and TRBJ2-7; D perhaps matches TRBD2 (6 bases). CDR3 length: 14 residues. V was pared by 1 base and J by 6 bases, with 14 bases between. Germline V lookup: CDR1 SGHNT, CDR2 YYREEE (reference sequence). Looking up the rest from reference TRBV5-4 and TRBJ2-7 gives the full variable domain: ETGVTQSPTHLIKTRGQQVTLRCSSQSGHNTVSWYQQALGQGPQFIFQYYREEENGRGNFPPRFSGLQFPNYSSELNVNALELDDSALYLCASSLSGEQREQYFGPGTRLTVT.

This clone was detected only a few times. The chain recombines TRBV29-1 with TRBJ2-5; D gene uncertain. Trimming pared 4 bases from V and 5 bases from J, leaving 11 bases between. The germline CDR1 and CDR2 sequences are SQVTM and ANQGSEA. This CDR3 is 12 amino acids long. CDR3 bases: TGCAGCGTTGTCATCGGTCGGGAGACCCAGTACTTC. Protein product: CSVVIGRETQYF.

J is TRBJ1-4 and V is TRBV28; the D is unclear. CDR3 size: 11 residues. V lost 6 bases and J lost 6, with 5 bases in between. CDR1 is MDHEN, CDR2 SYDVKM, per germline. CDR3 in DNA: TGTGCCAGCAGGGCTGATGAAAAACTGTTTTTT. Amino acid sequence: CASRADEKLFF.

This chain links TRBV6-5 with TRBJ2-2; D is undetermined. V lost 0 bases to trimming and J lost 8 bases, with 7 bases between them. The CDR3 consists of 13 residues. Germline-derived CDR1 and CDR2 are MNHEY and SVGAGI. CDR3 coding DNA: TGTGCCAGCAGTTACTCCTTAATTGGGGAGCTGTTTTTT. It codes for CASSYSLIGELFF.

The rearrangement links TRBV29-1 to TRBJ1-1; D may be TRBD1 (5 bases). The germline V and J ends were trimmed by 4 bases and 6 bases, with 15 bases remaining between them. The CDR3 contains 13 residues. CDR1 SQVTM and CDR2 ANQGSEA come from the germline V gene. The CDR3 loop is CSVGGDGRAEAFF. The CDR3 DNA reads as TGCAGCGTTGGAGGGGATGGCAGGGCTGAAGCTTTCTTT.

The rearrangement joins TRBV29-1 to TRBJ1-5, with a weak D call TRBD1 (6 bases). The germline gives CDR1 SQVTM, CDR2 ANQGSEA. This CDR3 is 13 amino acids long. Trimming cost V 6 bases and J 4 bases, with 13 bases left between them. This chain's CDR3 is CSVGAGANQPQHF. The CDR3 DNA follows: TGCAGCGTGGGGGCAGGGGCGAATCAGCCCCAGCATTTT.

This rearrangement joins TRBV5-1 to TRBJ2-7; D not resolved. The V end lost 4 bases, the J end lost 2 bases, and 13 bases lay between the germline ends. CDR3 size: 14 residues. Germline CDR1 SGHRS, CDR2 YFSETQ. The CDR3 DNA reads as TGCGCCAGCAGCCGGCCCAACAGAACCTACGAGCAGTACTTC. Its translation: CASSRPNRTYEQYF.

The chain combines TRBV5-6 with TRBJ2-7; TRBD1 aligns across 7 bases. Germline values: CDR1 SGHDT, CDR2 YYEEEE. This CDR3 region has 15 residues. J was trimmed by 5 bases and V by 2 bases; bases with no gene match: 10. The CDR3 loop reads CASSFADATGNEQYF. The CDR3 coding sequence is TGTGCCAGCAGCTTTGCCGACGCGACAGGGAACGAGCAGTACTTC.

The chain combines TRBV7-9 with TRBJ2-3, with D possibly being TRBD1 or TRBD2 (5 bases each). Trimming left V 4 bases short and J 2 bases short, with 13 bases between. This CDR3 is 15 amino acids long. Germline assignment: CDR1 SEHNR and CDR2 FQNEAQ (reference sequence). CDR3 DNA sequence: TGTGCCAGCAGCTCGCCGGGACCCTCCACAGATACGCAGTATTTT. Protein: CASSSPGPSTDTQYF.

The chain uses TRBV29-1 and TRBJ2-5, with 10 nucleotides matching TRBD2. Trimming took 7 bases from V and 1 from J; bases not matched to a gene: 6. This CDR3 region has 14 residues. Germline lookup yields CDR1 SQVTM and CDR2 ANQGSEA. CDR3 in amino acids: CSGSGGPFQETQYF. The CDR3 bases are TGCAGCGGTAGCGGGGGGCCTTTCCAAGAGACCCAGTACTTC. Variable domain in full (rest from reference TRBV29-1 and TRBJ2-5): SAVISQKPSRDICQRGTSLTIQCQVDSQVTMMFWYRQQPGQSLTLIATANQGSEATYESGFVIDKFPISRPNLTFSTLTVSNMSPEDSSIYLCSGSGGPFQETQYFGPGTRLLVL.

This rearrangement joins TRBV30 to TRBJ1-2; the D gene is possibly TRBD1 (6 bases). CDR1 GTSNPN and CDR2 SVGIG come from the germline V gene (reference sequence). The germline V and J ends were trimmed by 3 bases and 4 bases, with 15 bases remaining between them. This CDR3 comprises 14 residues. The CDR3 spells CAWRHPTGFYGYTF. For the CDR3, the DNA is TGTGCCTGGAGGCACCCTACAGGGTTCTATGGCTACACCTTC.

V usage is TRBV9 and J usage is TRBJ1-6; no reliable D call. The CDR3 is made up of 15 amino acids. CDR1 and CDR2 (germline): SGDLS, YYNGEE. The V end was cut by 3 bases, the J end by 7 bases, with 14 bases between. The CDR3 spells CASSGRAPGNSPLHF. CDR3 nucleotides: TGTGCCAGCAGCGGCCGGGCCCCGGGGAATTCACCCCTCCACTTT.

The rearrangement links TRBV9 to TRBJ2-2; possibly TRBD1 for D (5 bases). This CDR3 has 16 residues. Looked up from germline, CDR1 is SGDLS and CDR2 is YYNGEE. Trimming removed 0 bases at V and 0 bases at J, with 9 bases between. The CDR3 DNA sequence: TGTGCCAGCAGCGTAGGTCAGGGTACGAACACCGGGGAGCTGTTTTTT. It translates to CASSVGQGTNTGELFF.

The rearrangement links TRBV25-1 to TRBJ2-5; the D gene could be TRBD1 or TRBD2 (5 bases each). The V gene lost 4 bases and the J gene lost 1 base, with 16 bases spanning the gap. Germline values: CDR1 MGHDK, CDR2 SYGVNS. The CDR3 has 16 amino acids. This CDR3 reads CASSASGPRFQETQYF. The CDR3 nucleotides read TGTGCCAGCAGTGCTTCGGGACCGCGATTCCAAGAGACCCAGTACTTC.

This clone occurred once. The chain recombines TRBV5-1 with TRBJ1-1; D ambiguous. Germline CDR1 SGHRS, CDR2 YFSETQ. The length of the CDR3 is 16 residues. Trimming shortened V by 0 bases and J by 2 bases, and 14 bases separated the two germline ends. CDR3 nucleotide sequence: TGCGCCAGCAGCTTGGCCCGTGGAGGATCTAACACTGAAGCTTTCTTT. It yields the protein CASSLARGGSNTEAFF. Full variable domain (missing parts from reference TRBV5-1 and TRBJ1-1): KAGVTQTPRYLIKTRGQQVTLSCSPISGHRSVSWYQQTPGQGLQFLFEYFSETQRNKGNFPGRFSGRQFSNSRSEMNVSTLELGDSALYLCASSLARGGSNTEAFFGQGTRLTVV.